This T cell receptor (beta chain) was found in a study of cytomegalovirus exposure and HLA in healthy donors. Study details: HLA-typed donors were the source of approximately 86 million unique TCRs held in an early data release.

The PCR had 60 Vbeta and 13 Jbeta primers. Assay: immunoSEQ multiplex PCR; the TCRdb copy retains only in-frame clones and omits some. The sample has roughly 100,000 clones, over 70% seen once; the top ten hold around 2.7%. The CDR3 contains 12 residues. Germline V CDR1 and CDR2: MNHEY, SMNVEV (reference sequence). V was trimmed by 5 bases and J by 6 bases, leaving 8 bases between them. Sequenced input: PBMCs. The TCR comes from a male donor in good health and CMV-seropositive. This sequence joins TRBV27 and TRBJ2-1; D remains ambiguous. CDR3 in DNA: TGTGCCAGCAGTACCAGACTCAATGAGCAGTTCTTC. This encodes CASSTRLNEQFF.